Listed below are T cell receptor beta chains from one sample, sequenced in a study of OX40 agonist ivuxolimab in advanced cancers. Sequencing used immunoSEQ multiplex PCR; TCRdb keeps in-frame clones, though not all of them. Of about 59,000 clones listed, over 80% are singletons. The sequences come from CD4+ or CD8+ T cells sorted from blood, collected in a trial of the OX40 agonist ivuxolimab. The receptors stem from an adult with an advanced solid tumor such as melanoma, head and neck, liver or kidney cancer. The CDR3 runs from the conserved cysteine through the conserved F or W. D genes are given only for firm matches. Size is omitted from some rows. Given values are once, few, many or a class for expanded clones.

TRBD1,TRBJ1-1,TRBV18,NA,CASAGQANTEAFF,TGTGCCAGCGCCGGACAGGCGAACACTGAAGCTTTCTTT
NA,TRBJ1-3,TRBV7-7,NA,CASSQSSGNTIYF,TGTGCCAGCAGCCAGAGCTCTGGAAACACCATATATTTT
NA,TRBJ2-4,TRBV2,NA,CASRPWNKNIQYF,TGTGCCAGCCGCCCCTGGAATAAAAACATTCAGTACTTC
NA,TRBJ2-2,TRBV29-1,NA,CSVERGLNTGELFF,TGCAGCGTTGAAAGGGGTCTGAACACCGGGGAGCTGTTTTTT
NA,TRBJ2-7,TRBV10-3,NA,CAIGTLYEQYF,TGTGCCATCGGGACTCTTTACGAGCAGTACTTC
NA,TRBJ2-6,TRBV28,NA,CASSLLGGISGANVLTF,TGTGCCAGCAGCCTCCTGGGGGGAATCTCCGGGGCCAACGTCCTGACTTTC
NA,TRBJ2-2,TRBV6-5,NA,CASSWAGANTGELFF,TGTGCCAGCAGTTGGGCAGGGGCAAACACCGGGGAGCTGTTTTTT
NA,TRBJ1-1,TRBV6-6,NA,CASSYSREGGYTEAFF,TGTGCCAGCAGTTACTCGAGGGAGGGGGGTTACACTGAAGCTTTCTTT
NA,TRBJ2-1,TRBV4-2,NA,CASSQAHTSSYNEQFF,TGTGCCAGCAGCCAAGCCCACACGAGCTCCTACAATGAGCAGTTCTTC
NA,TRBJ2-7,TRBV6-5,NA,CASSYSNRDTSYEQYF,TGTGCCAGCAGTTACTCTAATCGGGACACCTCCTACGAGCAGTACTTC
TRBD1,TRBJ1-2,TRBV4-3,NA,CASSQDFDRGNGYTF,TGCGCCAGCAGCCAAGATTTCGACAGGGGGAATGGCTACACCTTC
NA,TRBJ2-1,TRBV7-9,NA,CASSLLQGGNEQFF,TGTGCCAGCAGCTTATTACAGGGTGGCAATGAGCAGTTCTTC
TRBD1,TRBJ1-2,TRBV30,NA,CACPGQIPSYGYTF,TGTGCCTGCCCGGGACAGATCCCCTCCTATGGCTACACCTTC
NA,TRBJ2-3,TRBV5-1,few,CASRLLGTQYF,TGCGCCAGCAGACTTCTCGGTACGCAGTATTTT
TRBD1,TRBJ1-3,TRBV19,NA,CASRTQGVSGNTIYF,TGTGCCAGTAGGACACAGGGGGTTTCTGGAAACACCATATATTTT
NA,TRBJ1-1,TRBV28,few,CASPPPTVLNTEAFF,TGTGCCAGCCCCCCCCCGACAGTTCTGAACACTGAAGCTTTCTTT